The next 29 T cell receptor beta chains were all read from a single sample in a study of shared clonotypes between healthy human individuals. Clones were sequenced by immunoSEQ multiplex PCR, and TCRdb holds only the in-frame ones, with some missing. The sample has some 1,600,000 clones, 98% seen once. Material: naive CD4+ T cells sorted from blood. Indicated subset: CD45RA+ positively selected. The receptors were sampled from a man aged 25 to 40 in good health.

The chain joins TRBV15 to TRBJ2-1, with 8 bases fitting TRBD2. Germline CDR1 and CDR2: LNHNV and YYDKDF (reference sequence). V lost 0 bases to trimming and J lost 6 bases; unmatched junction nucleotides: 10. The CDR3 loop spans 17 amino acids. The CDR3: CATSRDGASGPSNEQFF. The CDR3 nucleotides read TGTGCCACCAGCAGAGATGGGGCTAGCGGGCCCTCCAATGAGCAGTTCTTC.

The chain is built from TRBV29-1 and TRBJ2-1; the match to TRBD1 covers 9 bases. This CDR3 is 14 amino acids long. V gave up 8 bases and J gave up 4 bases; unmatched junction bases: 9. Per germline, CDR1 SQVTM and CDR2 ANQGSEA. The CDR3 DNA reads as TGCAGCACCCCCCGGGACAGGGATTACAATGAGCAGTTCTTC. This encodes CSTPRDRDYNEQFF.

This clone has only one observation. This sequence joins TRBV5-8 and TRBJ2-3, with no clear D. V lost 5 bases and J lost 5, with 12 bases in between. This CDR3 has 13 residues. CDR1 SGHTS and CDR2 YDEGEE come from the germline V gene. The CDR3 reads CASRWTAGDTQYF. The CDR3 nucleotides read TGTGCCAGCAGATGGACCGCTGGAGATACGCAGTATTTT.

The chain combines TRBV12-5 with TRBJ2-1; TRBD2 agrees at 10 bases. The CDR3 is 16 amino acids. V was clipped by 1 base and J by 7 bases; unmatched bases: 7. CDR1 LGHNT and CDR2 FRNRAP come from the germline V gene. The CDR3 sequence is CASGLARGLATNEQFF. CDR3 sequence (DNA): TGTGCTAGTGGTTTGGCAAGGGGACTAGCGACGAATGAGCAGTTCTTC. The full variable domain, its missing parts supplied by reference TRBV12-5 and TRBJ2-1, is DARVTQTPRHKVTEMGQEVTMRCQPILGHNTVFWYRQTMMQGLELLAYFRNRAPLDDSGMPKDRFSAEMPDATLATLKIQPSEPRDSAVYFCASGLARGLATNEQFFGPGTRLTVL.

The chain links TRBV4-3 to TRBJ1-5; no definite D call. There are 14 residues in the CDR3. In germline, CDR1 is LGHNA, CDR2 YSLEER. V lost 3 bases and J lost 6, with 12 bases in between. The CDR3 sequence: CASSHTREGQPQHF. In nucleotides, the CDR3 is TGCGCCAGCAGCCATACCAGAGAGGGTCAGCCCCAGCATTTT.

The chain is built from TRBV6-1 and TRBJ2-5; D is perhaps TRBD2 (5 bases). CDR1 is MNHNS and CDR2 is SASEGT in the germline V gene. This CDR3 comprises 14 residues. V lost 3 bases, J lost 14 bases, and 22 bases lay in between. This CDR3 is CASSDLVGLLPSYF. The CDR3 region has the DNA TGTGCCAGCAGTGACCTCGTTGGGCTTTTACCTAGCTACTTC.

The gene calls are TRBV9 and TRBJ1-3, with D unclear. Germline loops: CDR1 SGDLS, CDR2 YYNGEE. The CDR3 consists of 14 residues. V was pared by 1 base and J by 4 bases, with 9 bases between. The CDR3 region has the DNA TGTGCCAGCAGCGTAACCCTGGGGGGAAACACCATATATTTT. Its translation: CASSVTLGGNTIYF.

The chain recombines TRBV18 with TRBJ2-6; D is possibly TRBD1 (6 bases). V was clipped by 2 bases and J by 0 bases, with 17 bases between them. The CDR3 has 19 amino acids. The germline gives CDR1 KGHSH, CDR2 LQKENI. CDR3 coding DNA: TGTGCCAGCTCACCATCAGGCGCCAGGGGCTTCTCTGGGGCCAACGTCCTGACTTTC. This encodes CASSPSGARGFSGANVLTF. Full variable domain (missing parts from reference TRBV18 and TRBJ2-6): NAGVMQNPRHLVRRRGQEARLRCSPMKGHSHVYWYRQLPEEGLKFMVYLQKENIIDESGMPKERFSAEFPKEGPSILRIQQVVRGDSAAYFCASSPSGARGFSGANVLTFGAGSRLTVL.

The chain recombines TRBV5-6 with TRBJ2-1; D ambiguous. CDR1 and CDR2 (germline): SGHDT, YYEEEE. Trimming stripped 4 bases from V and 9 bases from J, with 11 bases between. The CDR3 has 12 residues. The CDR3 here is CASSPPYGEQFF. The CDR3 DNA reads TGTGCCAGCAGCCCTCCATACGGTGAGCAGTTCTTC.

The J gene is TRBJ2-7, the V gene TRBV10-3; tentative D call: TRBD1 (6 bases). Deletions cut 6 bases from V and 3 bases from J, with 21 bases between. The germline V gene encodes CDR1 ENHRY and CDR2 SYGVKD. The CDR3 contains 16 residues. The CDR3 DNA sequence: TGTGCCATCAGCGGGCAGGCTCAAGAGGGGGTCTACGAGCAGTACTTC. Translated, it gives CAISGQAQEGVYEQYF.

Points on this clone: Other DNA sequences within the sample encode an identical CDR3. V usage is TRBV28 and J usage is TRBJ2-7; D gene uncertain. The CDR3 contains 11 residues. CDR1 MDHEN and CDR2 SYDVKM come from the germline V gene. V shed 5 bases and J shed 4 bases, with 6 bases lying between them. The chain's CDR3 is CASSVRYEQYF. The CDR3 DNA sequence: TGTGCCAGCAGTGTACGTTACGAGCAGTACTTC.

On this clone itself: Other DNA sequences in this sample translate to the same CDR3. The chain employs TRBV7-9 and TRBJ1-1; D unclear. The V end was cut by 3 bases, the J end by 3 bases, with 5 bases between. The CDR3 has 12 amino acids. Per germline, CDR1 SEHNR and CDR2 FQNEAQ (reference sequence). DNA of the CDR3: TGTGCCAGCAGCTTTCAGGACACTGAAGCTTTCTTT. Translating gives CASSFQDTEAFF.

The chain carries TRBV28 and TRBJ2-7; tentative D call: TRBD1 (5 bases). The ends were cut back, 5 bases at V and 3 bases at J, with 20 bases in the middle. The CDR3 contains 16 residues. Germline-derived CDR1 and CDR2 are MDHEN and SYDVKM. The CDR3 region has the DNA TGTGCCAGCAGTAGAACCCGACAGCTCCGAAACTACGAGCAGTACTTC. Translated: CASSRTRQLRNYEQYF.

The chain uses TRBV7-8 and TRBJ2-7; tentative D call: TRBD1 (5 bases). The V end was cut by 3 bases, the J end by 0 bases, with 12 bases between. Per the germline V gene, CDR1 is SGHVS and CDR2 is FQNEAQ. The CDR3 extends over 15 amino acids. The CDR3 DNA reads as TGTGCCAGCAGCTTCGACAGACCTAGCTCCTACGAGCAGTACTTC. As protein: CASSFDRPSSYEQYF.

The rearrangement joins TRBV29-1 to TRBJ1-2, with TRBD1 identical over 7 bases. After removal of 7 bases from V and 2 bases from J, the junction contained 4 bases not matched to a gene. Germline V gene sequence: CDR1 SQVTM, CDR2 ANQGSEA. CDR3 length equals 12 residues. The CDR3 sequence is CSDGDRNYGYTF. DNA for the CDR3: TGCAGCGACGGGGACAGAAACTATGGCTACACCTTC.

The rearrangement links TRBV9 to TRBJ1-4; D uncertain. The CDR3 extends over 14 amino acids. Trimming stripped 0 bases from V and 7 bases from J, with 10 bases between. Germline V CDR1 and CDR2: SGDLS, YYNGEE. The CDR3 nucleotides read TGTGCCAGCAGCGTAGAGGGTCGTTTTGAAAAACTGTTTTTT. The encoded protein is CASSVEGRFEKLFF.

The chain uses TRBV5-1 and TRBJ2-1; the match to TRBD2 covers 14 bases. Germline V CDR1 and CDR2: SGHRS, YFSETQ. The CDR3 runs to 14 residues. J was trimmed by 13 bases and V by 0 bases; bases with no gene match: 3. CDR3 DNA sequence: TGCGCCAGCAGCTTGGGACTAGCGGGAGGGTTCCAGTTCTTC. Translated, it gives CASSLGLAGGFQFF.

Note on this clone: Additional DNA sequences in this sample encode the identical CDR3. The J gene is TRBJ1-2, the V gene TRBV5-1, with a weak D call TRBD1 (5 bases). Germline lookup yields CDR1 SGHRS and CDR2 YFSETQ. The V gene lost 0 bases and the J gene lost 8 bases, with 5 bases spanning the gap. CDR3 length: 11 amino acids. The CDR3 protein is CASSLEGGYTF. Here the CDR3 DNA reads TGCGCCAGCAGCTTGGAGGGGGGCTACACCTTC. Combining the CDR3 with reference TRBV5-1 and TRBJ1-2 gives the whole variable domain KAGVTQTPRYLIKTRGQQVTLSCSPISGHRSVSWYQQTPGQGLQFLFEYFSETQRNKGNFPGRFSGRQFSNSRSEMNVSTLELGDSALYLCASSLEGGYTFGSGTRLTVV.

This chain connects TRBV18 to TRBJ2-3; D unresolved. Trimming took 2 bases from V and 0 from J, leaving 15 bases between them. Germline V CDR1 and CDR2: KGHSH, LQKENI. The CDR3 spans 17 residues. The CDR3 DNA sequence: TGTGCCAGCTCACCAATTAACCTCCTAACTAGCACAGATACGCAGTATTTT. Translated: CASSPINLLTSTDTQYF. Full variable domain (rest looked up from reference TRBV18 and TRBJ2-3): NAGVMQNPRHLVRRRGQEARLRCSPMKGHSHVYWYRQLPEEGLKFMVYLQKENIIDESGMPKERFSAEFPKEGPSILRIQQVVRGDSAAYFCASSPINLLTSTDTQYFGPGTRLTVL.

The chain is built from TRBV15 and TRBJ1-3; D is possibly TRBD1 (6 bases). Germline V gene lookup returns CDR1 LNHNV and CDR2 YYDKDF (reference sequence). The CDR3 is 16 amino acids. V was trimmed by 0 bases and J by 2 bases, leaving 11 bases between them. CDR3 sequence reads: CATSREKGGTGNTIYF. The CDR3 DNA reads as TGTGCCACCAGCAGAGAGAAGGGGGGAACTGGAAACACCATATATTTT.

The V gene is TRBV9, the J gene TRBJ2-6; 7 nucleotides line up with TRBD1. Trimming removed 4 bases from V and 2 bases from J; junction bases left unmatched: 3. The CDR3 extends over 15 amino acids. Germline V gene lookup returns CDR1 SGDLS and CDR2 YYNGEE. In DNA form, the CDR3 reads TGTGCCAGCAGCCGCGACAGGGCTGGGGCCAACGTCCTGACTTTC. It specifies CASSRDRAGANVLTF.

Worth noting for this clone: The same CDR3 arises from other DNA sequences in this sample as well. V usage is TRBV28 and J usage is TRBJ2-7; D is perhaps TRBD2 (6 bases). In germline, CDR1 is MDHEN, CDR2 SYDVKM. V gave up 3 bases and J gave up 2 bases, with 11 bases separating them. This CDR3 spans 14 amino acids. CDR3 bases: TGTGCCAGCAGTTTGGGAGGACCGCCCTACGAGCAGTACTTC. Translated: CASSLGGPPYEQYF.

J is TRBJ1-1 and V is TRBV12-5; 9 nucleotides agree with TRBD1. Germline V gene lookup returns CDR1 LGHNT and CDR2 FRNRAP. The V and J ends lost 5 bases and 5 bases, in that order; junction bases with no gene match: 9. The CDR3 runs 15 residues. The CDR3 coding sequence is TGTGCTAGTGGTATCGGGACAGGGCCTGCGACTGAAGCTTTCTTT. Amino acid sequence: CASGIGTGPATEAFF.

This clone was recorded once. The rearrangement links TRBV7-2 to TRBJ1-3; no clear D. Trimming stripped 1 base from V and 4 bases from J, with 5 bases between. The CDR3 sequence is 13 residues long. From germline, CDR1 is SGHTA and CDR2 FQGNSA. The CDR3 nucleotides are TGTGCCAGCAGCTTAGTAGGAGGAAACACCATATATTTT. This sequence encodes CASSLVGGNTIYF.

The gene calls are TRBV5-6 and TRBJ1-2; D gene uncertain. The CDR3 sequence is 19 residues long. Germline lookup yields CDR1 SGHDT and CDR2 YYEEEE. The germline V and J ends were trimmed by 6 bases and 4 bases, with 31 bases remaining between them. The CDR3 sequence is CASNLIGLNTESVVYGYTF. For the CDR3, the DNA is TGTGCCAGCAACCTAATTGGGCTTAATACGGAATCCGTCGTCTATGGCTACACCTTC.

The V and J genes are TRBV5-1 and TRBJ2-7, with TRBD1 identical over 8 bases. Germline loops: CDR1 SGHRS, CDR2 YFSETQ. V lost 7 bases to trimming and J lost 5 bases; unmatched junction nucleotides: 5. There are 12 residues in the CDR3. CDR3 protein: CASGQGSHEQYF. DNA of the CDR3: TGCGCCAGCGGACAGGGTTCGCACGAGCAGTACTTC.

The rearrangement uses TRBV5-4 and TRBJ1-2; D ambiguous. The CDR3 is 16 residues long. Germline V gene lookup returns CDR1 SGHNT and CDR2 YYREEE (reference sequence). V lost 0 bases, J lost 4 bases, and 16 bases lay in between. CDR3 sequence (DNA): TGTGCCAGCAGCTTGGGGGCCGGGAGGGCAGTCTATGGCTACACCTTC. Translating it yields CASSLGAGRAVYGYTF.

The gene calls are TRBV18 and TRBJ2-2; TRBD1 matches at 7 bases. The CDR3 covers 14 residues. The ends lost 5 bases at V and 5 bases at J; junction bases unmatched: 5. Germline V gives CDR1 KGHSH, CDR2 LQKENI. The CDR3 reads CASSKGQRTGELFF. The DNA of the CDR3 is TGTGCCAGCTCAAAGGGACAGCGGACCGGGGAGCTGTTTTTT.

The chain combines TRBV2 with TRBJ1-2, with unresolved D. The germline V and J ends were trimmed by 0 bases and 2 bases, with 7 bases remaining between them. The germline CDR1 and CDR2 sequences are SNHLY and FYNNEI. This CDR3 is built from 14 residues. The CDR3 DNA sequence: TGTGCCAGCAGTGAAGCAACTCAGAACTATGGCTACACCTTC. Amino acids: CASSEATQNYGYTF.